The 28 T cell receptor beta chains in this list originate from one sample, sequenced in a study of T cell clones after liver transplantation. Produced via immunoSEQ multiplex PCR; TCRdb's table is partial and in-frame only. The sample shows approximately 72,000 clones, 90% of them seen only once. Sequences were derived from CD4+ T cells from blood, sampled before liver transplant. Receptor source: a human donor who received a liver transplant.

This clone has only one observation. The V call is TRBV9, the J call TRBJ2-1, with 7 bases fitting TRBD2. Germline-derived CDR1 and CDR2 are SGDLS and YYNGEE. Germline trimming cut 4 bases from V and 7 bases from J; bases unmatched to any gene: 11. The CDR3 extends over 15 amino acids. CDR3 DNA: TGTGCCAGCAGCCCACATCCTAGCGGCGGAAATGAGCAGTTCTTC. It translates to CASSPHPSGGNEQFF.

V and J are TRBV9 and TRBJ2-5; no firm D call. Germline CDR1 SGDLS, CDR2 YYNGEE. The CDR3 is 14 amino acids. V was clipped by 0 bases and J by 2 bases, with 8 bases between them. The CDR3 spells CASSVGVGQETQYF. For the CDR3, the DNA is TGTGCCAGCAGCGTAGGAGTAGGGCAAGAGACCCAGTACTTC.

The V call is TRBV5-1, the J call TRBJ2-2; unclear D gene. Germline CDR1 is SGHRS and CDR2 is YFSETQ. V lost 0 bases to trimming and J lost 6 bases, with 12 bases between them. This CDR3 is 15 amino acids long. For the CDR3, the DNA is TGCGCCAGCAGCTTGGTAATTGGGTCCCCCGGGGAGCTGTTTTTT. It translates to CASSLVIGSPGELFF.

CDR3 DNA sequence: TGTGCCAGCAGCCTAGGACAGAGCGGGGGCTACACCTTC. Its protein is CASSLGQSGGYTF. V and J are TRBV11-3 and TRBJ1-2, with a tentative D call TRBD1 (6 bases). The CDR3 is made up of 13 amino acids. V shed 5 bases and J shed 8 bases, with 15 bases lying between them. The germline V gene has CDR1 SGHNT and CDR2 YENEEA.

The chain is built from TRBV28 and TRBJ2-2; D is undetermined. Trimming left V 6 bases short and J 3 bases short, with 5 bases between. CDR1 is MDHEN and CDR2 is SYDVKM in the germline V gene. This CDR3 contains 12 residues. The CDR3, as DNA: TGTGCCAGCAGCCCAGACACCGGGGAGCTGTTTTTT. This codes for CASSPDTGELFF.

The chain recombines TRBV5-1 with TRBJ2-5; 7 nucleotides agree with TRBD1. The length of the CDR3 is 14 residues. J was trimmed by 1 base and V by 2 bases; bases with no gene match: 2. The germline CDR1 and CDR2 sequences are SGHRS and YFSETQ. CDR3 DNA sequence: TGCGCCAGCAGCTTAACAGGGGCCCAAGAGACCCAGTACTTC. This codes for CASSLTGAQETQYF.

This clone appeared a single time. This rearrangement joins TRBV28 to TRBJ2-5; TRBD2 might be the D (5 bases). V was cut by 6 bases and J by 5 bases, with 7 bases left in between. This CDR3 comprises 11 residues. The germline V gene encodes CDR1 MDHEN and CDR2 SYDVKM. The CDR3 loop is CASSLAETQYF. The DNA of the CDR3 is TGTGCCAGCAGCTTAGCGGAGACCCAGTACTTC.

V is TRBV7-3 and J is TRBJ1-1, with 10 bases fitting TRBD1. V lost 4 bases and J lost 5; bases outside the gene matches: 7. The CDR3 runs 15 residues. Germline V gene lookup returns CDR1 SGHTA and CDR2 FQGTGA. The CDR3 sequence: CASSSRTGGLTEAFF. CDR3 in DNA: TGTGCCAGCAGCTCCAGGACAGGGGGATTGACTGAAGCTTTCTTT.

The chain carries TRBV30 and TRBJ1-5; D is uncertain. This CDR3 is 13 amino acids long. V lost 3 bases to trimming and J lost 1 base, with 7 bases between them. CDR1 and CDR2 (germline): GTSNPN, SVGIG (reference sequence). CDR3 sequence: CAWREQSNQPQHF. The CDR3 DNA sequence: TGTGCCTGGAGGGAACAGAGCAATCAGCCCCAGCATTTT.

The chain joins TRBV7-2 to TRBJ2-3; no clear D. The CDR3 totals 12 residues. From germline, CDR1 is SGHTA and CDR2 FQGNSA. Trimming took off 4 bases at V and 7 bases at J, with 9 bases between the two ends. The CDR3 bases are TGTGCCAGCAGCTCCTCCAGTTATACGCAGTATTTT. It yields the protein CASSSSSYTQYF.

The chain is built from TRBV7-2 and TRBJ2-1, with TRBD2 identical over 7 bases. There are 15 residues in the CDR3. CDR1 is SGHTA, CDR2 FQGNSA, per germline. Losses at the gene ends were 4 bases for V and 2 bases for J; bases not matched to a gene: 5. CDR3 loop: CASSYQAGAYNEQFF. DNA of the CDR3: TGTGCCAGCAGCTACCAGGCGGGAGCCTACAATGAGCAGTTCTTC.

Points on this clone: One junction end disagrees with the germline gene, perhaps due to a read error. The chain recombines TRBV7-7 with TRBJ2-1; 16 nucleotides align to TRBD2. The germline V gene encodes CDR1 SSHAT and CDR2 FNYEAQ (reference sequence). The CDR3 contains 17 residues. The CDR3 nucleotides read TGTGCTAGCAGCCGCAACGCAGGGACTAGCGGGAGGGATGAGCAGTTCTTC. This gives the protein CASSRNAGTSGRDEQFF.

This clone occurred once. V and J are TRBV7-6 and TRBJ1-1; no firm D call. Germline V lookup: CDR1 SGHVS, CDR2 FNYEAQ. The V and J ends lost 0 bases and 4 bases respectively, with 21 bases between them. The CDR3 is 18 amino acids. CDR3 region: CASSLAVSSLRVSTEAFF. CDR3 coding DNA: TGTGCCAGCAGCTTAGCGGTGAGCAGCCTAAGGGTGAGCACTGAAGCTTTCTTT. The whole variable domain, remainder taken from reference TRBV7-6 and TRBJ1-1, is GAGVSQSPRYKVTKRGQDVALRCDPISGHVSLYWYRQALGQGPEFLTYFNYEAQQDKSGLPNDRFSAERPEGSISTLTIQRTEQRDSAMYRCASSLAVSSLRVSTEAFFGQGTRLTVV.

This clone has only a few counts. The chain joins TRBV27 to TRBJ1-4; weak D call: TRBD1 (6 bases). V was clipped by 11 bases and J by 8 bases, with 15 bases between them. There are 12 residues in the CDR3. The germline V gene has CDR1 MNHEY and CDR2 SMNVEV (reference sequence). The CDR3 loop reads CAVGGLGEKLFF. In DNA, the CDR3 is TGTGCCGTGGGGGGGCTAGGGGAAAAACTGTTTTTT.

J is TRBJ2-3 and V is TRBV19; TRBD1 agrees at 8 bases. Germline CDR1 and CDR2: LNHDA and SQIVND (reference sequence). J lost 3 bases, V lost 5 bases, and 7 bases had no gene match. This CDR3 has 15 residues. CDR3 in DNA: TGTGCCAGTAGTGCGGACAGGGTTAGGACAGATACGCAGTATTTT. It translates to CASSADRVRTDTQYF.

The chain couples TRBV14 to TRBJ2-5, with 9 bases matching TRBD1. Germline CDR1 SGHDN, CDR2 FVKESK. V trimming: 4 bases; J trimming: 0 bases; junction bases outside the gene matches: 3. There are 15 residues in the CDR3. CDR3 coding DNA: TGTGCCAGCAGCCCGGGACAGGGATACCAAGAGACCCAGTACTTC. Amino acids: CASSPGQGYQETQYF.

J is TRBJ2-1 and V is TRBV10-3; 7 bases are a match to TRBD2. The CDR3 loop spans 14 amino acids. Germline loops: CDR1 ENHRY, CDR2 SYGVKD. With V trimmed by 4 bases and J by 4 bases, 4 bases remained unmatched. In DNA form, the CDR3 reads TGTGCCATCAGTGCGCTAGCGGAATACAATGAGCAGTTCTTC. Its translation is CAISALAEYNEQFF.

This chain uses TRBV5-5 with TRBJ1-1, with unresolved D. Germline V gene lookup returns CDR1 SGHKS and CDR2 YYEKEE (reference sequence). This CDR3 region has 14 residues. The V end was cut by 0 bases, the J end by 0 bases, with 6 bases between. The CDR3 sequence: CASSLGPLNTEAFF. CDR3 DNA: TGTGCCAGCAGCTTGGGCCCCCTGAACACTGAAGCTTTCTTT.

This chain links TRBV7-2 with TRBJ2-7; either TRBD1 or TRBD2 may supply D (6 bases each). Germline CDR1 and CDR2: SGHTA and FQGNSA. The CDR3 covers 13 residues. Trimming shortened V by 5 bases and J by 7 bases, and 15 bases separated the two germline ends. CDR3 loop: CASSPPGAGEQYF. For the CDR3, the DNA is TGTGCCAGCAGCCCCCCGGGGGCGGGGGAGCAGTACTTC.

The V and J genes are TRBV2 and TRBJ2-3; 9 bases line up with TRBD2. The CDR3 extends over 14 amino acids. In germline, CDR1 is SNHLY, CDR2 FYNNEI. The trim removed 8 bases at V and 2 bases at J, leaving 5 bases unmatched. DNA for the CDR3: TGTGCCAGCGGACTAGCGTTGAACACAGATACGCAGTATTTT. Residues: CASGLALNTDTQYF. The full variable domain, in which reference TRBV2 and TRBJ2-3 provide the parts outside the CDR3, is EPEVTQTPSHQVTQMGQEVILRCVPISNHLYFYWYRQILGQKVEFLVSFYNNEISEKSEIFDDQFSVERPDGSNFTLKIRSTKLEDSAMYFCASGLALNTDTQYFGPGTRLTVL.

This clone was found a few times. The gene calls are TRBV19 and TRBJ2-2; D is perhaps TRBD2 (6 bases). This CDR3 has 16 amino acids. Germline V gives CDR1 LNHDA, CDR2 SQIVND (reference sequence). Trimming cost V 5 bases and J 3 bases, with 16 bases left between them. The CDR3 coding sequence is TGTGCCAGTAGTCCCGTGGGGAGGACGCACACCGGGGAGCTGTTTTTT. Translating gives CASSPVGRTHTGELFF.

The rearrangement links TRBV4-1 to TRBJ2-7; D possibly corresponds to TRBD2 (5 bases). There are 15 residues in the CDR3. The germline gives CDR1 MGHRA, CDR2 YSYEKL. V was cut by 0 bases and J by 2 bases, with 11 bases left in between. The CDR3 reads CASSQDLGSPYEQYF. CDR3 in DNA: TGCGCCAGCAGCCAAGATCTAGGGAGCCCCTACGAGCAGTACTTC.

Concerning this clone itself: Other DNA sequences in the same sample also yield this CDR3. V gene TRBV28 combines with J gene TRBJ1-1; D gene uncertain. Deletions cut 5 bases from V and 4 bases from J, with 17 bases between. CDR1 is MDHEN and CDR2 is SYDVKM in the germline V gene. CDR3 length: 15 residues. The CDR3 reads CASSVTGRLGTEAFF. The CDR3 coding sequence is TGTGCCAGCAGTGTCACCGGAAGGCTAGGCACTGAAGCTTTCTTT.

The chain employs TRBV6-4 and TRBJ1-1; unclear D gene. Germline V gene sequence: CDR1 MRHNA, CDR2 SNTAGT. The CDR3 consists of 13 residues. Trimming stripped 6 bases from V and 2 bases from J, with 10 bases between. The CDR3 DNA is TGTGCCAGCAGGGTGGCACCCAACACTGAAGCTTTCTTT. Encoded protein: CASRVAPNTEAFF.

The V and J genes are TRBV13 and TRBJ2-1; TRBD2 is a possible D gene (5 bases). V lost 0 bases and J 9 bases, leaving 12 bases between the germline ends. Germline assignment: CDR1 PRHDT and CDR2 FYEKMQ (reference sequence). The CDR3 sequence is 14 residues long. The CDR3: CASSLGDLHGEQFF. In DNA, the CDR3 is TGTGCCAGCAGCTTAGGGGACTTGCACGGTGAGCAGTTCTTC.

The table lists this clone with a few counts. The gene calls are TRBV27 and TRBJ2-3; 10 bases map to TRBD1. Trimming at V came to 5 bases and at J to 8 bases, leaving 10 bases not matched to a gene. This CDR3 has 15 amino acids. Per germline, CDR1 MNHEY and CDR2 SMNVEV (reference sequence). CDR3 residues: CASSPPGTGVGTQYF. DNA for the CDR3: TGTGCCAGCAGTCCTCCTGGGACAGGGGTGGGTACGCAGTATTTT.

This clone was detected once. The V and J genes are TRBV7-9 and TRBJ2-1; TRBD2 matches 9 bases. The J segment lost 4 bases and the V segment lost 1 base, leaving 2 bases of the junction unmatched. Looked up from germline, CDR1 is SEHNR and CDR2 is FQNEAQ (reference sequence). This CDR3 comprises 15 residues. The CDR3 DNA sequence: TGTGCCAGCAGCTTAGGTGCGGGAGGGTACAATGAGCAGTTCTTC. The encoded protein is CASSLGAGGYNEQFF.

V is TRBV5-6 and J is TRBJ1-5; D remains unclear. In germline, CDR1 is SGHDT, CDR2 YYEEEE. CDR3 length equals 11 residues. The V gene lost 6 bases and the J gene lost 5 bases, with 6 bases spanning the gap. CDR3 DNA: TGTGCCAGCACCCCCTATCAGCCCCAGCATTTT. Translating it yields CASTPYQPQHF.